A selection of T cell receptor beta chains follows, all from one sample in a study of graft-versus-host responses after intestinal transplantation. Measured with immunoSEQ multiplex PCR; TCRdb has only the in-frame clones, and not every one. The sample holds about 35,000 clones, about 93% seen once. The antigens for these receptors are not known. The sequenced sample was unstimulated CD8+ T cells sorted from spleen or lymph node cells, obtained before transplant. The receptors shown here come from a human donor who was the organ donor for an intestinal transplant. Both conserved end residues are part of each CDR3. D genes are given only for firm matches. Clone size is shown for a subset of rows, as once, few, many or a class of expanded clone.

length	D	size	V	J	DNA	CDR3
15	NA	NA	TRBV5-8	TRBJ2-3	TGTGCCAGCAGCTTGTCAGGGGCATTCACAGATACGCAGTATTTT	CASSLSGAFTDTQYF
17	NA	NA	TRBV4-1	TRBJ2-3	TGCGCCAGCAGCCAAGAATCCTCTCTGATAAACACAGATACGCAGTATTTT	CASSQESSLINTDTQYF
12	NA	NA	TRBV5-1	TRBJ1-6	TGCGCCAGCAGCATAGGGAGTTCACCCCTCCACTTT	CASSIGSSPLHF
15	TRBD1	NA	TRBV6-1	TRBJ1-5	TGTGCCAGCAGTGAGAGCAGGACAGGGAATCAGCCCCAGCATTTT	CASSESRTGNQPQHF
19	TRBD2	NA	TRBV4-3	TRBJ2-1	TGCGCCAGCAGCCAAGGGGGGCGCGGGAGGGCCCCCACCTACAATGAGCAGTTCTTC	CASSQGGRGRAPTYNEQFF
14	TRBD2	NA	TRBV5-5	TRBJ2-1	TGTGCCAGCAGCTTGGTTAGCGGGACGGATGAGCAGTTCTTC	CASSLVSGTDEQFF
16	TRBD2	NA	TRBV30	TRBJ2-1	TGTGCCTGGAGTGTAGGGGCGGGAGGTACATACAATGAGCAGTTCTTC	CAWSVGAGGTYNEQFF
15	TRBD2	NA	TRBV27	TRBJ2-7	TGTGCCAGCAGAAGTAGCGGGAGACCCACCTACGAGCAGTACTTC	CASRSSGRPTYEQYF
15	TRBD2	NA	TRBV6-5	TRBJ2-3	TGTGCCAGCCGGCTAGCGGGAGGGCCACGAGATACGCAGTATTTT	CASRLAGGPRDTQYF
13	NA	NA	TRBV2	TRBJ2-3	TGTGCCGCCCTGCGGGTGAGCACAGATACGCAGTATTTT	CAALRVSTDTQYF
16	NA	NA	TRBV19	TRBJ2-1	TGTGCCAGTAGTATTGGAAGCGGCAGCTCCTACAATGAGCAGTTCTTC	CASSIGSGSSYNEQFF
14	NA	NA	TRBV5-5	TRBJ1-3	TGTGCCAGCAGCTTGGGATCAGTTAAAAACACCATATATTTT	CASSLGSVKNTIYF
14	NA	NA	TRBV2	TRBJ1-5	TGTGCCAGCAGTGACTCAGGATCCAATCAGCCCCAGCATTTT	CASSDSGSNQPQHF
15	NA	medium-sized	TRBV7-6	TRBJ2-7	TGTGCCAGCAGCGAAGGACCCTCAAGGGTCTACGAGCAGTACTTC	CASSEGPSRVYEQYF
16	NA	NA	TRBV11-2	TRBJ1-3	TGTGCCAGCAGCCCACCGGGACTCGTGGGAGGAAACACCATATATTTT	CASSPPGLVGGNTIYF
14	NA	NA	TRBV4-1	TRBJ2-2	TGCGCCAGCAGCCAAGTCAACCGGGGCGGGGAGCTGTTTTTT	CASSQVNRGGELFF
16	NA	NA	TRBV6-5	TRBJ2-7	TGTGCCAGCAGTTACTCGATATCCGGACAGACCTACGAGCAGTACTTC	CASSYSISGQTYEQYF
14	NA	NA	TRBV13	TRBJ2-5	TGTGCCAGCAGCCCATGGGGTGGTCGAGAGACCCAGTACTTC	CASSPWGGRETQYF
15	NA	NA	TRBV10-2	TRBJ1-3	TGCGCCAGCAGAGAGGGACCGCTCTCTGGAAACACCATATATTTT	CASREGPLSGNTIYF
12	NA	NA	TRBV28	TRBJ2-1	TGTGCCACCGGGACACCCTACAATGAGCAGTTCTTC	CATGTPYNEQFF
14	NA	NA	TRBV27	TRBJ2-3	TGTGCCAGCAGTTTGGCAGGGGTAGTAGATACGCAGTATTTT	CASSLAGVVDTQYF
14	NA	NA	TRBV28	TRBJ1-2	TGTGCCAGCAGTTTAAAGTTACTGAACTATGGCTACACCTTC	CASSLKLLNYGYTF
13	NA	NA	TRBV5-5	TRBJ2-7	TGCGCCAGCAGCCAAGATGTGGCATACGAGCAGTACTTC	CASSQDVAYEQYF
16	TRBD2	NA	TRBV27	TRBJ2-3	TGTGCCAGCAGTTTAGCTAGCGGGACCCGCACAGATACGCAGTATTTT	CASSLASGTRTDTQYF
14	NA	NA	TRBV2	TRBJ2-2	TGTGCCACCCTCCGGGCCGCCAACACCGGGGAGCTGTTTTTT	CATLRAANTGELFF
13	NA	NA	TRBV6-5	TRBJ2-3	TGTGCCAGCAGTTATTGGAGCACAGATACGCAGTATTTT	CASSYWSTDTQYF
16	NA	NA	TRBV27	TRBJ2-3	TGTGCCAGCAGTTGGGCAGGGGGGAGAGGCACAGATACGCAGTATTTT	CASSWAGGRGTDTQYF
14	NA	NA	TRBV29-1	TRBJ2-7	TGCAGCGTTGTTTTTGGGATCATCTCCTACGAGCAGTACTTC	CSVVFGIISYEQYF
12	NA	NA	TRBV5-8	TRBJ2-5	TGTGCCAGCAGCTTGAACCAAGAGACCCAGTACTTC	CASSLNQETQYF
14	NA	NA	TRBV13	TRBJ2-1	TGTGCCAGCAGCTTAATATCCGGGGTCGATGAGCAGTTCTTC	CASSLISGVDEQFF
15	TRBD1	NA	TRBV7-2	TRBJ2-7	TGTGCCAGCAGCTCCCAGGGGGTCAGGTGGTACGAGCAGTACTTC	CASSSQGVRWYEQYF
14	TRBD2	NA	TRBV10-3	TRBJ2-5	TGTGCCATCAGTGACGGGCGGGAGCAAGAGACCCAGTACTTC	CAISDGREQETQYF
15	NA	NA	TRBV28	TRBJ2-5	TGTGCCAGCAGTTTACTGGGGACTTATCAAGAGACCCAGTACTTC	CASSLLGTYQETQYF
13	NA	once	TRBV19	TRBJ2-7	TGTGCCAGTAGCCCCGGTCCGTCCTACGAGCAGTACTTC	CASSPGPSYEQYF
13	NA	NA	TRBV6-6	TRBJ2-1	TGTGCCAGCAGTTGGACTACCTACAATGAGCAGTTCTTC	CASSWTTYNEQFF
14	NA	NA	TRBV25-1	TRBJ2-5	TGTGCCAGCAGTGTTCGGCTATTTTCGGAGACCCAGTACTTC	CASSVRLFSETQYF
16	TRBD2	NA	TRBV9	TRBJ2-1	TGTGCCAGCAGTGTCTCGCGGGAGGGCCGGAGCAATGAGCAGTTCTTC	CASSVSREGRSNEQFF
13	NA	once	TRBV5-1	TRBJ1-1	TGCGCCAGCAGCTCAGATATGAACACTGAAGCTTTCTTT	CASSSDMNTEAFF
14	NA	NA	TRBV28	TRBJ2-7	TGTGCCAGCAGTCAATCCGGGGTCACCTACGAGCAGTACTTC	CASSQSGVTYEQYF